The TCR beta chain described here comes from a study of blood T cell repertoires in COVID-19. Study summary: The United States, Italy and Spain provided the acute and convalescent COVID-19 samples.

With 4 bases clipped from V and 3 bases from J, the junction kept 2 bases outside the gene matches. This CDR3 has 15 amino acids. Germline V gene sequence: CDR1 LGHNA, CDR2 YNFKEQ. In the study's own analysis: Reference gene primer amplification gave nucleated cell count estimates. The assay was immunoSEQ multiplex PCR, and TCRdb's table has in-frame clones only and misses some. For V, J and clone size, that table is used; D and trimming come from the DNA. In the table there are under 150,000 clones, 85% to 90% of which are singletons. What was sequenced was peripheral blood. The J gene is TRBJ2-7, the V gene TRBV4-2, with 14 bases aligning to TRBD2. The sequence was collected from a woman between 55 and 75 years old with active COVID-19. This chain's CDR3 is CASSPGTSGSYEQYF. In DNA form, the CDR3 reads TGTGCCAGCAGCCCCGGGACTAGCGGGAGCTACGAGCAGTACTTC.